Below, one TCR beta chain is given with its context. No antigen is known for it. Patients were newly diagnosed with stage II-IVA oral cavity squamous cell carcinoma without prior systemic or radiation treatment. The record originates from a study of neoadjuvant anti-PD-1 for oral cavity cancer. Background on the study: Before surgery, most patients got three to four biweekly 3 mg/kg nivolumab doses. Around day 43, patients without progression received a fourth nivolumab dose before surgery. Broader study findings: TCR analyses covered only three patients per response group.

Clones were sequenced by immunoSEQ multiplex PCR, and TCRdb holds only the in-frame ones, with some missing. Here the sample spans more than 6,500 clones, about four fifths being singletons. CDR1 and CDR2 (germline): SGDLS, YYNGEE. This CDR3 has 17 amino acids. With 0 bases removed from V and 4 bases from J, the gap between germline ends came to 17 bases. The TCR originated in a person between 40 and 85 years old with oral cavity squamous cell carcinoma. This chain links TRBV9 with TRBJ1-3, with a weak D call TRBD1 (6 bases). The sequences come from PBMCs, collected before nivolumab (anti-PD-1) treatment. The CDR3 region is CASSVGVDRLSGNTIYF. The CDR3 DNA is TGTGCCAGCAGCGTAGGGGTTGACAGGTTATCCGGAAACACCATATATTTT.